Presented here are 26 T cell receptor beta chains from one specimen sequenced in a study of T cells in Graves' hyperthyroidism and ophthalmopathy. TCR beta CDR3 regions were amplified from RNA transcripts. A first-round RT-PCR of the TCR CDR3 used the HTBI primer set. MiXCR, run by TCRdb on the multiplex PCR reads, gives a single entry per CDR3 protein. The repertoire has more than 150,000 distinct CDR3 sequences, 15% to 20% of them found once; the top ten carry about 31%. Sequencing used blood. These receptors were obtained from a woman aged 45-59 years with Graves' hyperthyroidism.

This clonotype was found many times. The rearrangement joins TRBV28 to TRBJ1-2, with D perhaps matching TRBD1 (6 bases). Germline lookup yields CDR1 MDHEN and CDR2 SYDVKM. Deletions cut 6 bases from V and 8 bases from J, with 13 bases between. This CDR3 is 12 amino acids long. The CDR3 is CASSPGGRGYTF. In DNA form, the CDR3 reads TGTGCCAGCAGCCCGGGGGGGCGCGGCTACACCTTC.

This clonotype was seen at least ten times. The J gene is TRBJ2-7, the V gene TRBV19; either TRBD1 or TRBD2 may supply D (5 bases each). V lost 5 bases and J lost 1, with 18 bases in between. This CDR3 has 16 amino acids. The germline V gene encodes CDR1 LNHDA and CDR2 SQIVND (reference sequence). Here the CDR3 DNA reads TGTGCCAGTAGTCCCGGGACCCCCTCGGGTTCCTACGAGCAGTACTTC. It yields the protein CASSPGTPSGSYEQYF.

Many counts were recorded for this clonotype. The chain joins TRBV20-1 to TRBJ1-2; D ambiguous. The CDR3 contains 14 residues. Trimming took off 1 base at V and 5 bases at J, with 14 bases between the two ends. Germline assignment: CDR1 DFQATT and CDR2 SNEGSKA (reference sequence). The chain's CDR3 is CSARAEADFYGYTF. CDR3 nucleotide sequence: TGCAGTGCTAGAGCCGAGGCGGATTTTTATGGCTACACCTTC.

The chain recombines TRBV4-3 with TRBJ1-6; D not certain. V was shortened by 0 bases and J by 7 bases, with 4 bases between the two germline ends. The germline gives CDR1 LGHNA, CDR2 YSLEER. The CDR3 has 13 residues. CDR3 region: CASSQEENSPLHF. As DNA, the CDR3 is TGCGCCAGCAGCCAAGAGGAAAATTCACCCCTCCACTTT.

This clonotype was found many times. The CDR3: CASSDIGVPYGYTF. CDR3 nucleotides: TGCGCCAGCAGTGATATCGGGGTCCCCTATGGCTACACCTTC. The rearrangement links TRBV10-2 to TRBJ1-2; D gene uncertain. This CDR3 spans 14 amino acids. Trimming took off 3 bases at V and 4 bases at J, with 12 bases between the two ends. CDR1 WSHSY and CDR2 SAAADI come from the germline V gene.

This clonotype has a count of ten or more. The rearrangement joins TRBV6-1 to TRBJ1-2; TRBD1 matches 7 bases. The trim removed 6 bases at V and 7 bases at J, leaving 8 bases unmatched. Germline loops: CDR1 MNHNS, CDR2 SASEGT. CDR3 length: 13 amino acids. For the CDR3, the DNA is TGTGCCAGCAGGGGACAGACCGCTTTTGGCTACACCTTC. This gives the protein CASRGQTAFGYTF.

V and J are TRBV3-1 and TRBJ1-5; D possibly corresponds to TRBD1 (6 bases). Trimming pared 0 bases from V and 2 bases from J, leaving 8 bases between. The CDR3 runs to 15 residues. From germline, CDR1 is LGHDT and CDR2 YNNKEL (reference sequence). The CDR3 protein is CASSQDPGGNQPQHF. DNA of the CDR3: TGTGCCAGCAGCCAAGACCCAGGGGGCAATCAGCCCCAGCATTTT.

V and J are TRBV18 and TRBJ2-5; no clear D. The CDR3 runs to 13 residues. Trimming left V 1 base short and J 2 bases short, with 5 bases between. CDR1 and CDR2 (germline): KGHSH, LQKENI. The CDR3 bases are TGTGCCAGCTCACCACTCCTACAAGAGACCCAGTACTTC. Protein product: CASSPLLQETQYF.

For the CDR3, the DNA is TGTGCCAGCAGCCCCGGCGGTTTAGCGGGGGGGCCAATCGGGGAGCTGTTTTTT. It codes for CASSPGGLAGGPIGELFF. V is TRBV12-3 or TRBV12-4 and J is TRBJ2-2; 11 nucleotides match TRBD2. Unmatched junction bases numbered 16, after V lost 6 bases and J lost 7 bases. This CDR3 spans 18 amino acids.

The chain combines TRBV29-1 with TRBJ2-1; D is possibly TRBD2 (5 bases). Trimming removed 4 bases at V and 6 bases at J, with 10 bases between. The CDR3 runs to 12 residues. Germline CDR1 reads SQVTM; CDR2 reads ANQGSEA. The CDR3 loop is CSVGRKFNEQFF. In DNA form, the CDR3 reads TGCAGCGTTGGGAGGAAGTTCAATGAGCAGTTCTTC.

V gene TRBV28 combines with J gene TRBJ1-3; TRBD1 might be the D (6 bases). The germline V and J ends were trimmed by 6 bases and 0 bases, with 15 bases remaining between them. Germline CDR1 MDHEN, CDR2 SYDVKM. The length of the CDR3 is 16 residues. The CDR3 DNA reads TGTGCCAGCAGGCGGACAGCCCCGAGCTCTGGAAACACCATATATTTT. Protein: CASRRTAPSSGNTIYF. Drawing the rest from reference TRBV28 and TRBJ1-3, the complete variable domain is DVKVTQSSRYLVKRTGEKVFLECVQDMDHENMFWYRQDPGLGLRLIYFSYDVKMKEKGDIPEGYSVSREKKERFSLILESASTNQTSMYLCASRRTAPSSGNTIYFGEGSWLTVV.

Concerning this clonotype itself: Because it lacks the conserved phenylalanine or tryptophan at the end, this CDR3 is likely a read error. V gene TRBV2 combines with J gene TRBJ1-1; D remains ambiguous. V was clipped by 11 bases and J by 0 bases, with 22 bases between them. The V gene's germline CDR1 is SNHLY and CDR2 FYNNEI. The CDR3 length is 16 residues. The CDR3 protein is CAGTSSKGGMNTEAFL. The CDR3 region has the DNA TGTGCCGGCACGAGTAGCAAGGGTGGGATGAACACTGAAGCTTTCCTT.

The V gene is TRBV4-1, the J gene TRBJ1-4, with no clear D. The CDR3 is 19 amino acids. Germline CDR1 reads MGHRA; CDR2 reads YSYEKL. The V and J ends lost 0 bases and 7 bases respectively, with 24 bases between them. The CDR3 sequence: CASSQEGGIRARSIEKLFF. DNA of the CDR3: TGCGCCAGCAGCCAAGAAGGCGGAATTCGGGCCAGGTCAATTGAAAAACTGTTTTTT.

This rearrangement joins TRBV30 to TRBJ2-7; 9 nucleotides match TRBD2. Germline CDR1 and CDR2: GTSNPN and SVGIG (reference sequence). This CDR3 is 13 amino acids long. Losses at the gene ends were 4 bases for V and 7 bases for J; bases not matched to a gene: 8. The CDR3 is CAWTREGRGEQYF. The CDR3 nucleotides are TGTGCCTGGACGCGGGAGGGCCGGGGTGAGCAGTACTTC. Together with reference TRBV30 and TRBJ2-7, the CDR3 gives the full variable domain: SQTIHQWPATLVQPVGSPLSLECTVEGTSNPNLYWYRQAAGRGLQLLFYSVGIGQISSEVPQNLSASRPQDRQFILSSKKLLLSDSGFYLCAWTREGRGEQYFGPGTRLTVT.

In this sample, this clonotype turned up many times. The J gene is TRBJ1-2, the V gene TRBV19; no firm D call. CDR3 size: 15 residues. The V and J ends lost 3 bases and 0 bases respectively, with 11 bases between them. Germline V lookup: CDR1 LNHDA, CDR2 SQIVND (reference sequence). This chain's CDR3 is CASSMGRTSNYGYTF. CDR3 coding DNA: TGTGCCAGTAGTATGGGCAGAACCTCTAACTATGGCTACACCTTC.

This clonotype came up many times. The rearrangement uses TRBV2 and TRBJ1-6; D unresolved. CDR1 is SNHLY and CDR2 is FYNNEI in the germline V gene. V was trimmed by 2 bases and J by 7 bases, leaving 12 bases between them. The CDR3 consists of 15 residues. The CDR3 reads CASSESRLSNSPLHF. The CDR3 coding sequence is TGTGCCAGCAGTGAATCCAGGTTAAGCAATTCACCCCTCCACTTT.

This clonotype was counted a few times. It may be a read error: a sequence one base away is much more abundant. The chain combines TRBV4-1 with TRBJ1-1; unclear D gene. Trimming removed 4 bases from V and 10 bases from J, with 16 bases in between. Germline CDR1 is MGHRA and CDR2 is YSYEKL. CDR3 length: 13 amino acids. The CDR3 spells CASSRTSGLGAFF. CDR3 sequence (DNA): TGCGCCAGCAGCCGGACGAGCGGGCTTGGAGCTTTCTTT.

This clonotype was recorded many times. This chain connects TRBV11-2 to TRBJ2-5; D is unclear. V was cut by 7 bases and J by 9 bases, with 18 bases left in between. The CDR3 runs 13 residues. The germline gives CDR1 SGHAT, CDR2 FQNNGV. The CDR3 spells CASTTNLHGAQYF. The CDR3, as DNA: TGTGCCAGCACCACAAACCTCCATGGGGCCCAGTACTTC.

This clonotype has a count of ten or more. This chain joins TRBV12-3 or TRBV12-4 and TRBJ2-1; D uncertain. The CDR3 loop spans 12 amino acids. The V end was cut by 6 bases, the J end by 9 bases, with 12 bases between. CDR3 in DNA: TGTGCCAGCAGAATAGTGGTAGGTGAGCAGTTCTTC. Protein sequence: CASRIVVGEQFF.

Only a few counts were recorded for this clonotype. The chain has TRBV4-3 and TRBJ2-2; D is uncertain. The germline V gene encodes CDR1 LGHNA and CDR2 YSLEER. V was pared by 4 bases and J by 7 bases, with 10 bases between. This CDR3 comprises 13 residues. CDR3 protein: CASSRRPGGELFF. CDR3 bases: TGCGCCAGCAGCCGACGACCCGGCGGGGAGCTGTTTTTT.

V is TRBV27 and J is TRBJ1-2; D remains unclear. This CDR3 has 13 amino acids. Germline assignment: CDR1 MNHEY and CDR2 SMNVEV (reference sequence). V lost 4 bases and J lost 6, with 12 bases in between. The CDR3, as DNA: TGTGCCAGCAGTTACACCTCTCAGAATGGCTACACCTTC. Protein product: CASSYTSQNGYTF.

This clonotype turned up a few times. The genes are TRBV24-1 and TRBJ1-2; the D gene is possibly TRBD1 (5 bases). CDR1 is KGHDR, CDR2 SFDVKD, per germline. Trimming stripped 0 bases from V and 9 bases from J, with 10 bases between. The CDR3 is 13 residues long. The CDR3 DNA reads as TGTGCCACCAGTGATTTGCGCCAGGGCAGCTACACCTTC. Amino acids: CATSDLRQGSYTF.

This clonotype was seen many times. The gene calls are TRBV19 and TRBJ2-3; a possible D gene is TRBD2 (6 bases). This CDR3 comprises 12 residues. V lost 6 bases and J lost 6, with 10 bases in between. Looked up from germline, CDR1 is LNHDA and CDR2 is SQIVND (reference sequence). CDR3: CASRQSGDTQYF. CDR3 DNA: TGTGCCAGTAGACAGAGCGGGGATACGCAGTATTTT.

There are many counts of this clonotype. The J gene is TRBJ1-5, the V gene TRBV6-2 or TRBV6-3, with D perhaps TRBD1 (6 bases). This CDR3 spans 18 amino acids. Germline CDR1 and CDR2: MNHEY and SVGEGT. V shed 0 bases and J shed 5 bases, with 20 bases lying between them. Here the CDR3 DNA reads TGTGCCAGCAGTTACTCCCCCACTCGCGGGGGCGCATATCAGCCCCAGCATTTT. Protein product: CASSYSPTRGGAYQPQHF.

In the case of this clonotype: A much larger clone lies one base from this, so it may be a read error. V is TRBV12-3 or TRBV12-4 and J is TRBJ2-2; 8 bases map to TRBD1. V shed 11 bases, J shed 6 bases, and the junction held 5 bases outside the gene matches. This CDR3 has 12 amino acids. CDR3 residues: CACQGASGELFF. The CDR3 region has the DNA TGTGCCTGCCAGGGGGCGTCCGGGGAGCTGTTTTTT.

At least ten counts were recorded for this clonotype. The chain's CDR3 is CASSPPREQFF. CDR3 coding DNA: TGTGCCAGCAGCCCCCCCCGTGAGCAGTTCTTC. The genes are TRBV7-9 and TRBJ2-1; D gene ambiguous. CDR3 size: 11 residues. CDR1 and CDR2 (germline): SEHNR, FQNEAQ (reference sequence). V dropped 5 bases and J dropped 9 bases, with 8 bases sitting between them.